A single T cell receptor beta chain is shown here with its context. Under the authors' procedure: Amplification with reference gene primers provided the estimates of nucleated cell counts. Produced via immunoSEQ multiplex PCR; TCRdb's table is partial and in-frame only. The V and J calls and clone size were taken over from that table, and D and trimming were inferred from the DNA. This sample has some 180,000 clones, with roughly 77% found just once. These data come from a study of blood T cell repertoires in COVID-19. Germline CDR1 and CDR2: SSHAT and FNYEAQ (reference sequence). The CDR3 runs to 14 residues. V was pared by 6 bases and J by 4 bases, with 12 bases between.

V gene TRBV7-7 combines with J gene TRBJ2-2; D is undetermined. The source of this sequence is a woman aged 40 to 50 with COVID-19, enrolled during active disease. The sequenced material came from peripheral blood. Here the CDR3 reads CASSYTYTTGELFF. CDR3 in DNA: TGTGCCAGCAGTTACACGTATACCACCGGGGAGCTGTTTTTT.